This TCR beta chain comes out of a study of T-cell reconstitution after alpha-beta-depleted transplantation in children. The V segment lost 5 bases and the J segment 6 bases; nucleotides outside the gene matches: 5. This CDR3 is built from 13 residues. CDR1 is SQVTM, CDR2 ANQGSEA, per germline. TCRbeta library construction was performed incorporating unique molecular identifiers. In TCRdb, the PCR reads were re-called with MiXCR into one record per CDR3 protein. The sample has hundreds of thousands of distinct CDR3 sequences; under 15% are singletons. Sequencing was performed on PBMCs from the stem cell graft donor, taken from the stem cell graft. The TCR comes from a human donor who donated a stem cell graft to a child with combined immunodeficiency. The chain joins TRBV29-1 to TRBJ1-5; the match to TRBD1 covers 9 bases. CDR3 region: CSVLTGGGQPQHF. CDR3 coding DNA: TGCAGCGTTCTAACAGGGGGCGGTCAGCCCCAGCATTTT.